This passage covers 23 T cell receptor beta chains from one sample sequenced in a study of blood T cell repertoires in COVID-19. The table came from immunoSEQ multiplex PCR; TCRdb's copy has only in-frame clones and leaves some out. Of just over 90,000 clones in the sample, roughly 79% are singletons; the top ten hold around 15%. Material for sequencing was peripheral blood. All receptors come from a human donor in a cohort sampled during active COVID-19.

The V and J genes are TRBV29-1 and TRBJ1-2; no clear D gene. Trimming pared 7 bases from V and 8 bases from J, leaving 11 bases between. CDR1 SQVTM and CDR2 ANQGSEA come from the germline V gene. This CDR3 contains 10 residues. CDR3 protein: CSAKEAGYTF. The CDR3 nucleotides are TGCAGCGCGAAAGAGGCGGGCTACACCTTC.

The V call is TRBV28, the J call TRBJ1-2; 7 nucleotides match TRBD1. The CDR3 is 15 residues long. V was pared by 6 bases and J by 6 bases, with 13 bases of the junction left unmatched. In germline, CDR1 is MDHEN, CDR2 SYDVKM. The CDR3 DNA reads as TGTGCCAGCAGCCTCTTGAAAAGACAGGGAAATGGCTACACCTTC. Protein sequence: CASSLLKRQGNGYTF.

This clone was observed a few times. The chain has TRBV18 and TRBJ2-1; 9 positions agree with TRBD1. There are 19 residues in the CDR3. Unmatched junction bases numbered 11, after V lost 2 bases and J lost 0 bases. CDR1 is KGHSH and CDR2 is LQKENI in the germline V gene. Here the CDR3 DNA reads TGTGCCAGCTCACCATTTCCTTTGAAGACAGGGGGCTCCTACAATGAGCAGTTCTTC. This gives the protein CASSPFPLKTGGSYNEQFF.

This chain connects TRBV7-9 to TRBJ2-2; no reliable D call. The CDR3 loop spans 14 amino acids. Germline CDR1 and CDR2: SEHNR and FQNEAQ (reference sequence). Deletions cut 3 bases from V and 4 bases from J, with 9 bases between. CDR3 coding DNA: TGTGCCAGCAGCTTTCCTATTGGCACCGGGGAGCTGTTTTTT. Amino acid sequence: CASSFPIGTGELFF.

The chain combines TRBV7-7 with TRBJ2-3, with a possible D match to TRBD1 (5 bases). Trimming removed 5 bases from V and 4 bases from J, with 16 bases in between. Germline CDR1 is SSHAT and CDR2 is FNYEAQ (reference sequence). CDR3 length: 15 amino acids. This CDR3 reads CASSPSPKGPDTQYF. CDR3 nucleotide sequence: TGTGCCAGCAGCCCGAGTCCAAAGGGGCCAGATACGCAGTATTTT.

This chain's CDR3 is CASTQTRGTEAFF. The CDR3 coding sequence is TGTGCCAGCACTCAGACCCGGGGCACTGAAGCTTTCTTT. The J gene is TRBJ1-1, the V gene TRBV12-3 or TRBV12-4, with D unresolved. The V end lost 7 bases, the J end lost 4 bases, and 13 bases lay between the germline ends. This CDR3 has 13 residues.

This clone was found once. This rearrangement joins TRBV27 to TRBJ2-1, with 8 bases that match TRBD1. J was trimmed by 5 bases and V by 5 bases; bases with no gene match: 11. The CDR3 sequence is 16 residues long. Germline V gene data show CDR1 as MNHEY and CDR2 as SMNVEV (reference sequence). The CDR3 reads CASSSLGDRMNNEQFF. The CDR3 DNA reads as TGTGCCAGCAGTAGCCTTGGGGACAGGATGAACAATGAGCAGTTCTTC.

The rearrangement links TRBV5-1 to TRBJ2-5, with 7 bases matching TRBD2. The CDR3 is 15 amino acids. V dropped 1 base and J dropped 4; count of bases not matched to a gene: 7. The germline V gene encodes CDR1 SGHRS and CDR2 YFSETQ. CDR3 coding DNA: TGCGCCAGCAGCTTGTGGGAGGGGTCGCGAGAGACCCAGTACTTC. Protein product: CASSLWEGSRETQYF.

Concerning this clone itself: Sequence at one end of the junction differs from germline and may be a read error. This rearrangement joins TRBV2 to TRBJ1-2; TRBD1 is a possible D gene (6 bases). This CDR3 has 11 residues. Germline V gives CDR1 SNHLY, CDR2 FYNNEI. CDR3 region: CASSEDSRAAF. The DNA for the CDR3 is TGTGCCAGCAGTGAGGACAGTCGAGCCGCCTTC.

The chain recombines TRBV3-1 (or the pseudogene TRBV3-2) with TRBJ1-1; D is possibly TRBD1 (5 bases). The CDR3 sequence is 14 residues long. The V end lost 1 base, the J end lost 5 bases, and 11 bases lay between the germline ends. Germline CDR1 is LGHDT and CDR2 is YNNKEL (reference sequence). This CDR3 is CASSQARQGTEAFF. The CDR3 nucleotides read TGTGCCAGCAGCCAAGCGAGGCAGGGAACTGAAGCTTTCTTT.

This clone turned up a few times. J is TRBJ1-1 and V is TRBV27, with 7 bases that match TRBD1. Germline CDR1 and CDR2: MNHEY and SMNVEV (reference sequence). The CDR3 extends over 16 amino acids. Losses at the gene ends were 6 bases for V and 1 base for J; bases not matched to a gene: 11. CDR3 sequence (DNA): TGTGCCAGCAGATCATTACAGGGGCTCCCGAACACTGAAGCTTTCTTT. Translated: CASRSLQGLPNTEAFF.

This chain links TRBV5-1 with TRBJ1-4; 7 nucleotides agree with TRBD1. CDR1 is SGHRS and CDR2 is YFSETQ in the germline V gene. CDR3 size: 14 residues. The trim removed 0 bases at V and 5 bases at J, leaving 1 base unmatched. The CDR3 region has the DNA TGCGCCAGCAGCTTGGAGGGGGCAAATGAAAAACTGTTTTTT. This codes for CASSLEGANEKLFF.

The chain is built from TRBV4-1 and TRBJ2-7, with D perhaps TRBD2 (5 bases). This CDR3 is 14 amino acids long. Germline CDR1 reads MGHRA; CDR2 reads YSYEKL. The V and J ends lost 1 base and 4 bases respectively, with 11 bases between them. CDR3 coding DNA: TGCGCCAGCAGCCAAGGGCTCCGGGAATACGAGCAGTACTTC. This codes for CASSQGLREYEQYF.

The sample holds a few counts of this clone. The genes are TRBV7-8 and TRBJ1-3; TRBD1 matches at 7 bases. In germline, CDR1 is SGHVS, CDR2 FQNEAQ. V dropped 5 bases and J dropped 4; count of bases not matched to a gene: 8. This CDR3 region has 15 residues. The CDR3 region is CASSTLTGSGNTIYF. CDR3 bases: TGTGCCAGCAGCACCCTGACAGGGTCCGGAAACACCATATATTTT.

The chain couples TRBV2 to TRBJ2-3; TRBD1 is a possible D gene (6 bases). CDR1 and CDR2 from the germline V gene are SNHLY and FYNNEI. The V end was cut by 6 bases, the J end by 1 base, with 14 bases between. The CDR3 contains 15 residues. This CDR3 is CASSKGEVGTDTQYF. CDR3 DNA sequence: TGTGCCAGCAGCAAGGGGGAAGTCGGCACAGATACGCAGTATTTT.

Comment on this clone: The identical CDR3 is also encoded by other nucleotide sequences in the sample. Written as DNA, the CDR3 is TGTGCCAGCAGCTTAGATTATCGGTACGAGCAGTACTTC. The encoded protein is CASSLDYRYEQYF. The V call is TRBV11-2, the J call TRBJ2-7; D unclear. The CDR3 consists of 13 residues. The germline CDR1 and CDR2 sequences are SGHAT and FQNNGV. V gave up 0 bases and J gave up 4 bases, with 7 bases separating them.

The V and J genes are TRBV18 and TRBJ2-7; D unclear. Per the germline V gene, CDR1 is KGHSH and CDR2 is LQKENI. With 5 bases removed from V and 1 base from J, the gap between germline ends came to 6 bases. CDR3 size: 12 residues. DNA for the CDR3: TGTGCCAGCTCAGACGGGTCCTACGAGCAGTACTTC. The encoded protein is CASSDGSYEQYF.

The sample holds one count of this clone. CDR3 DNA: TGTGCCAGCACCAGGGGACAGGGGGCACGCAATGAGCAGTTCTTC. Protein product: CASTRGQGARNEQFF. This chain connects TRBV2 to TRBJ2-1; 12 nucleotides match TRBD1. V shed 7 bases, J shed 6 bases, and the junction held 7 bases outside the gene matches. Germline V gene lookup returns CDR1 SNHLY and CDR2 FYNNEI. This CDR3 has 15 amino acids. Full variable domain (remainder filled in from reference TRBV2 and TRBJ2-1): EPEVTQTPSHQVTQMGQEVILRCVPISNHLYFYWYRQILGQKVEFLVSFYNNEISEKSEIFDDQFSVERPDGSNFTLKIRSTKLEDSAMYFCASTRGQGARNEQFFGPGTRLTVL.

This clone was recorded a few times. The gene calls are TRBV7-9 and TRBJ1-3; weak D call: TRBD1 (5 bases). Germline loops: CDR1 SEHNR, CDR2 FQNEAQ (reference sequence). Trimming took off 7 bases at V and 3 bases at J, with 19 bases between the two ends. The CDR3 spans 16 residues. CDR3 bases: TGTGCCAGCAACTCCCTGACAGCGTCTGTTGGAAACACCATATATTTT. Amino acid sequence: CASNSLTASVGNTIYF.

A few counts support this clone. The rearrangement uses TRBV6-5 and TRBJ1-4, with D perhaps TRBD1 (5 bases). The V gene lost 0 bases and the J gene lost 11 bases, with 13 bases spanning the gap. Germline V gene sequence: CDR1 MNHEY, CDR2 SVGAGI. The CDR3 sequence is 14 residues long. DNA of the CDR3: TGTGCCAGCAGTTACTCAGGGGACGGGGGTAAACTGTTTTTT. This sequence encodes CASSYSGDGGKLFF.

The chain couples TRBV20-1 to TRBJ2-5; unclear D gene. CDR3 length equals 10 residues. CDR1 and CDR2 (germline): DFQATT, SNEGSKA (reference sequence). With 6 bases removed from V and 2 bases from J, the gap between germline ends came to 4 bases. CDR3 sequence: CSAIQETQYF. For the CDR3, the DNA is TGCAGTGCCATTCAAGAGACCCAGTACTTC.

V and J are TRBV3-1 (or the pseudogene TRBV3-2) and TRBJ1-1; TRBD1 might be the D (5 bases). The V end lost 10 bases, the J end lost 2 bases, and 17 bases lay between the germline ends. The germline CDR1 and CDR2 sequences are LGHDT and YNNKEL (reference sequence). This CDR3 is 14 amino acids long. CDR3 region: CATRPSGSNTEAFF. DNA of the CDR3: TGTGCCACCAGGCCCTCAGGGTCCAACACTGAAGCTTTCTTT.

The chain uses TRBV3-1 (or the pseudogene TRBV3-2) and TRBJ2-6, with a weak D call TRBD2 (6 bases). Germline V CDR1 and CDR2: LGHDT, YNNKEL (reference sequence). V shed 3 bases and J shed 0 bases, with 9 bases lying between them. The length of the CDR3 is 16 residues. The CDR3 loop is CASSQSGLSGANVLTF. In nucleotides, the CDR3 is TGTGCCAGCAGCCAGTCGGGACTCTCTGGGGCCAACGTCCTGACTTTC.